The 28 T cell receptor beta chains given below trace back to one sample, sequenced in a study of shared clonotypes between healthy human individuals. Profiled with immunoSEQ multiplex PCR; TCRdb holds only in-frame clones, not every one. The repertoire holds 2.3 million or so clones, roughly 93% seen once, with approximately 0.4% in the top ten. Sequencing was performed on naive CD4+ T cells from PBMCs. Subset specified: CD45RA+ positively selected. These receptors all come from a man aged 18 to 35 in good health. Some clones in this sample may be carry-over from other donors' samples.

This sequence joins TRBV9 and TRBJ2-5; a weak D match, TRBD1 (6 bases). The CDR3 spans 17 residues. The germline V gene has CDR1 SGDLS and CDR2 YYNGEE. The ends were cut back, 0 bases at V and 1 base at J, with 16 bases in the middle. DNA for the CDR3: TGTGCCAGCAGCGTAGCGGTGGGACACCTATTCCAAGAGACCCAGTACTTC. It codes for CASSVAVGHLFQETQYF. The full variable domain, completed using reference TRBV9 and TRBJ2-5, is DSGVTQTPKHLITATGQRVTLRCSPRSGDLSVYWYQQSLDQGLQFLIQYYNGEERAKGNILERFSAQQFPDLHSELNLSSLELGDSALYFCASSVAVGHLFQETQYFGPGTRLLVL.

As for this clone: Other DNA sequences in the sample encode the same CDR3. V is TRBV27 and J is TRBJ1-5, with D possibly matching TRBD1 (5 bases). The CDR3 contains 14 residues. Trimming cost V 1 base and J 4 bases, with 8 bases left between them. CDR1 is MNHEY and CDR2 is SMNVEV in the germline V gene (reference sequence). In nucleotides, the CDR3 is TGTGCCAGCAGTTTATGGGGCGCAAATCAGCCCCAGCATTTT. Translation: CASSLWGANQPQHF.

This clone was recorded only once. V and J are TRBV11-2 and TRBJ2-7; D remains unclear. The V gene's germline CDR1 is SGHAT and CDR2 FQNNGV. Trimming cost V 0 bases and J 2 bases, with 14 bases left between them. This CDR3 comprises 16 residues. The CDR3 reads CASSLDIVVSTYEQYF. The CDR3 DNA reads as TGTGCCAGCAGCTTAGATATCGTGGTCAGCACCTACGAGCAGTACTTC. The whole variable domain, filled in from reference TRBV11-2 and TRBJ2-7, reads EAGVAQSPRYKIIEKRQSVAFWCNPISGHATLYWYQQILGQGPKLLIQFQNNGVVDDSQLPKDRFSAERLKGVDSTLKIQPAKLEDSAVYLCASSLDIVVSTYEQYFGPGTRLTVT.

Turning to this clone: The sample has other DNA sequences that encode this CDR3 too. This chain connects TRBV5-1 to TRBJ1-2; D unresolved. The V and J ends lost 1 base and 5 bases respectively, with 12 bases between them. Germline V gene lookup returns CDR1 SGHRS and CDR2 YFSETQ. The CDR3 is 14 amino acids. The chain's CDR3 is CASSLLGEGYGYTF. In nucleotides, the CDR3 is TGCGCCAGCAGCTTGTTAGGAGAGGGATATGGCTACACCTTC.

This chain connects TRBV5-8 to TRBJ2-7, with 7 bases fitting TRBD2. Trimming removed 4 bases from V and 0 bases from J; junction bases left unmatched: 10. Germline V gives CDR1 SGHTS, CDR2 YDEGEE. This CDR3 region has 16 residues. The CDR3 DNA follows: TGTGCCAGCAGCCAGCTCCTAGCGGCAAGCTCCTACGAGCAGTACTTC. Translated, it gives CASSQLLAASSYEQYF.

V usage is TRBV28 and J usage is TRBJ1-5, with TRBD1 as a possible D gene (5 bases). CDR1 is MDHEN, CDR2 SYDVKM, per germline. The ends were cut back, 8 bases at V and 0 bases at J, with 14 bases in the middle. The CDR3 runs 15 residues. The CDR3 loop is CASGGHQYSNQPQHF. CDR3 nucleotides: TGTGCCAGCGGCGGACACCAATATAGCAATCAGCCCCAGCATTTT. Variable domain in full (rest from reference TRBV28 and TRBJ1-5): DVKVTQSSRYLVKRTGEKVFLECVQDMDHENMFWYRQDPGLGLRLIYFSYDVKMKEKGDIPEGYSVSREKKERFSLILESASTNQTSMYLCASGGHQYSNQPQHFGDGTRLSIL.

The chain is built from TRBV7-3 and TRBJ2-1; D is undetermined. The CDR3 loop spans 13 amino acids. The germline V gene encodes CDR1 SGHTA and CDR2 FQGTGA. Trimming took off 0 bases at V and 6 bases at J, with 6 bases between the two ends. The CDR3 sequence is CASSLTQSNEQFF. The DNA of the CDR3 is TGTGCCAGCAGCTTAACCCAAAGCAATGAGCAGTTCTTC.

The chain has TRBV28 and TRBJ1-2; D ambiguous. The CDR3 is 15 amino acids. The germline V gene encodes CDR1 MDHEN and CDR2 SYDVKM. Trimming removed 1 base from V and 5 bases from J, with 14 bases in between. CDR3 DNA: TGTGCCAGCAGTTTATCGGGAGGACCGTCTTATGGCTACACCTTC. The encoded protein is CASSLSGGPSYGYTF.

This clone was counted once. The CDR3 sequence: CASSLSRGSYEQYF. CDR3 in DNA: TGTGCCAGCAGCTTATCGAGGGGTTCCTACGAGCAGTACTTC. This chain links TRBV11-2 with TRBJ2-7, with D possibly called TRBD1 or TRBD2 (5 bases each). CDR1 SGHAT and CDR2 FQNNGV come from the germline V gene. V was trimmed by 2 bases and J by 1 base, leaving 9 bases between them. The CDR3 consists of 14 residues.

This rearrangement joins TRBV6-1 to TRBJ2-5; 7 bases are shared with TRBD2. This CDR3 region has 13 residues. Unmatched junction bases numbered 2, after V lost 4 bases and J lost 3 bases. Germline lookup yields CDR1 MNHNS and CDR2 SASEGT. The CDR3 region is CASSGGLKETQYF. The CDR3 bases are TGTGCCAGCAGTGGGGGACTAAAAGAGACCCAGTACTTC.

The V call is TRBV7-9, the J call TRBJ2-5; D unclear. This CDR3 has 14 residues. Looked up from germline, CDR1 is SEHNR and CDR2 is FQNEAQ (reference sequence). The germline V and J ends were trimmed by 5 bases and 4 bases, with 14 bases remaining between them. This chain's CDR3 is CASSPNGVGETQYF. The CDR3 nucleotides are TGTGCCAGCAGCCCCAATGGGGTAGGAGAGACCCAGTACTTC. Filled out from reference TRBV7-9 and TRBJ2-5, the complete variable domain reads DTGVSQNPRHKITKRGQNVTFRCDPISEHNRLYWYRQTLGQGPEFLTYFQNEAQLEKSRLLSDRFSAERPKGSFSTLEIQRTEQGDSAMYLCASSPNGVGETQYFGPGTRLLVL.

Concerning this clone itself: The sample holds other DNA sequences that translate to the same CDR3. The chain recombines TRBV5-1 with TRBJ2-1, with 10 bases that match TRBD2. With 0 bases clipped from V and 8 bases from J, the junction kept 8 bases outside the gene matches. The length of the CDR3 is 16 residues. From germline, CDR1 is SGHRS and CDR2 YFSETQ. For the CDR3, the DNA is TGCGCCAGCAGCTTGGCGAGGCTAGCGGGGGCGGATGAGCAGTTCTTC. Its protein product is CASSLARLAGADEQFF. Drawing the rest from reference TRBV5-1 and TRBJ2-1, the complete variable domain is KAGVTQTPRYLIKTRGQQVTLSCSPISGHRSVSWYQQTPGQGLQFLFEYFSETQRNKGNFPGRFSGRQFSNSRSEMNVSTLELGDSALYLCASSLARLAGADEQFFGPGTRLTVL.

The chain carries TRBV4-3 and TRBJ2-5; tentative D call: TRBD2 (6 bases). V lost 4 bases and J lost 2, with 20 bases in between. Germline loops: CDR1 LGHNA, CDR2 YSLEER. CDR3 length: 17 amino acids. This CDR3 reads CASSPHSGGTLQETQYF. DNA of the CDR3: TGCGCCAGCAGCCCCCATTCTGGCGGGACCCTTCAAGAGACCCAGTACTTC.

This clone was detected only once. The chain employs TRBV27 and TRBJ2-1; weak D call: TRBD2 (5 bases). Trimming stripped 7 bases from V and 2 bases from J, with 18 bases between. The CDR3 runs to 16 residues. The germline CDR1 and CDR2 sequences are MNHEY and SMNVEV (reference sequence). CDR3 DNA sequence: TGTGCCAGCACCATGGATGTAGCGTCAACCTACAATGAGCAGTTCTTC. As protein: CASTMDVASTYNEQFF.

The V gene is TRBV7-2, the J gene TRBJ2-3, with 8 bases that match TRBD1. Germline assignment: CDR1 SGHTA and CDR2 FQGNSA. Trimming took 5 bases from V and 1 from J; bases not matched to a gene: 11. CDR3 length: 17 amino acids. The CDR3 DNA is TGTGCCAGCAGCCGGATTGGACAGGGTACGGGCACAGATACGCAGTATTTT. Protein product: CASSRIGQGTGTDTQYF.

J is TRBJ2-4 and V is TRBV9; D is tentatively TRBD1 or TRBD2 (5 bases each). The V end lost 1 base, the J end lost 0 bases, and 14 bases lay between the germline ends. The CDR3 is 17 amino acids. The V gene's germline CDR1 is SGDLS and CDR2 YYNGEE. CDR3 region: CASSVRTRERAKNIQYF. The CDR3 coding sequence is TGTGCCAGCAGCGTAAGAACCAGGGAGAGAGCCAAAAACATTCAGTACTTC. Looking up the rest from reference TRBV9 and TRBJ2-4 gives the full variable domain: DSGVTQTPKHLITATGQRVTLRCSPRSGDLSVYWYQQSLDQGLQFLIQYYNGEERAKGNILERFSAQQFPDLHSELNLSSLELGDSALYFCASSVRTRERAKNIQYFGAGTRLSVL.

A note on this clone: At the DNA level, this CDR3 is encoded by other sequences in the same sample as well. The chain carries TRBV19 and TRBJ1-5; D is possibly TRBD1 (5 bases). The V and J ends lost 2 bases and 4 bases respectively, with 9 bases between them. Germline V lookup: CDR1 LNHDA, CDR2 SQIVND (reference sequence). The CDR3 runs 14 residues. DNA of the CDR3: TGTGCCAGTAGTATATCGAGGGGTAATCAGCCCCAGCATTTT. Its protein is CASSISRGNQPQHF.

The rearrangement joins TRBV11-2 to TRBJ1-1; D perhaps matches TRBD1 (6 bases). The CDR3 loop spans 14 amino acids. Looked up from germline, CDR1 is SGHAT and CDR2 is FQNNGV. Trimming stripped 3 bases from V and 0 bases from J, with 8 bases between. This chain's CDR3 is CASSFGQLNTEAFF. DNA of the CDR3: TGTGCCAGCAGCTTTGGACAGTTGAACACTGAAGCTTTCTTT. The entire variable domain, with the rest obtained from reference TRBV11-2 and TRBJ1-1, is as follows: EAGVAQSPRYKIIEKRQSVAFWCNPISGHATLYWYQQILGQGPKLLIQFQNNGVVDDSQLPKDRFSAERLKGVDSTLKIQPAKLEDSAVYLCASSFGQLNTEAFFGQGTRLTVV.

Turning to this clone: Other DNA sequences in the sample encode the same CDR3. The chain carries TRBV7-9 and TRBJ1-1; D call uncertain. The CDR3 extends over 13 amino acids. The germline V gene has CDR1 SEHNR and CDR2 FQNEAQ (reference sequence). The ends were cut back, 1 base at V and 2 bases at J, with 5 bases in the middle. The CDR3 loop is CASSLVVNTEAFF. The CDR3 coding sequence is TGTGCCAGCAGCTTAGTGGTAAACACTGAAGCTTTCTTT.

The chain recombines TRBV29-1 with TRBJ2-7; possibly TRBD2 for D (6 bases). Germline-derived CDR1 and CDR2 are SQVTM and ANQGSEA. This CDR3 comprises 13 residues. Trimming left V 4 bases short and J 2 bases short, with 12 bases between. As DNA, the CDR3 is TGCAGCGTTGGAAGAGGAGGGACCTACGAGCAGTACTTC. Its protein is CSVGRGGTYEQYF.

The table lists this clone with a count of one. DNA of the CDR3: TGTGCCAGCAGCGGTGGACAGGGGGCATTTGGCTACACCTTC. Encoded protein: CASSGGQGAFGYTF. The chain has TRBV7-9 and TRBJ1-2; 11 positions match TRBD1. Trimming removed 5 bases from V and 7 bases from J; junction bases left unmatched: 6. This CDR3 comprises 14 residues. Germline V CDR1 and CDR2: SEHNR, FQNEAQ (reference sequence).

The rearrangement uses TRBV9 and TRBJ1-4; tentatively, D is TRBD1 (5 bases). Looked up from germline, CDR1 is SGDLS and CDR2 is YYNGEE. V lost 4 bases, J lost 6 bases, and 16 bases lay in between. This CDR3 is built from 15 residues. CDR3 loop: CASSTQVGGYEKLFF. The CDR3 coding sequence is TGTGCCAGCAGCACCCAGGTTGGGGGGTATGAAAAACTGTTTTTT.

The chain couples TRBV12-5 to TRBJ2-7; the match to TRBD2 covers 13 bases. Unmatched junction bases numbered 3, after V lost 6 bases and J lost 7 bases. Germline assignment: CDR1 LGHNT and CDR2 FRNRAP. This CDR3 is 13 amino acids long. CDR3 sequence reads: CASGKGLAGEQYF. The CDR3 DNA reads TGTGCTAGTGGCAAGGGACTAGCGGGGGAGCAGTACTTC.

The chain couples TRBV7-2 to TRBJ1-2, with D possibly being TRBD1 (6 bases). The V end was cut by 3 bases, the J end by 4 bases, with 9 bases between. In germline, CDR1 is SGHTA, CDR2 FQGNSA. The CDR3 sequence is 13 residues long. Here the CDR3 reads CASSLGASYGYTF. The CDR3, as DNA: TGTGCCAGCAGCTTGGGGGCCAGCTATGGCTACACCTTC.

Worth noting for this clone: Other DNA variants within this sample encode the same CDR3. The V and J genes are TRBV7-9 and TRBJ1-3; D call uncertain. V lost 0 bases, J lost 0 bases, and 6 bases lay in between. CDR1 and CDR2 from the germline V gene are SEHNR and FQNEAQ (reference sequence). This CDR3 is 15 amino acids long. The CDR3 nucleotides are TGTGCCAGCAGCTTAGCCGGGAGCTCTGGAAACACCATATATTTT. It yields the protein CASSLAGSSGNTIYF.

The CDR3 nucleotides are TGCAGCGCTGAGGGGGAATTCTACAATGAGCAGTTCTTC. The encoded protein is CSAEGEFYNEQFF. The chain is built from TRBV29-1 and TRBJ2-1; TRBD1 is a possible D gene (6 bases). The CDR3 contains 13 residues. Germline-derived CDR1 and CDR2 are SQVTM and ANQGSEA. The V and J ends lost 7 bases and 3 bases respectively, with 13 bases between them.

The chain carries TRBV15 and TRBJ1-1; maybe TRBD1 (5 bases). Germline V gene lookup returns CDR1 LNHNV and CDR2 YYDKDF (reference sequence). This CDR3 has 14 amino acids. Trimming pared 1 base from V and 7 bases from J, leaving 13 bases between. The CDR3 is CATSRGGRDLEAFF. The CDR3 coding sequence is TGTGCCACCAGCAGAGGGGGCCGGGACCTTGAAGCTTTCTTT.

The chain uses TRBV30 and TRBJ1-4; D uncertain. The germline V gene encodes CDR1 GTSNPN and CDR2 SVGIG (reference sequence). CDR3 length equals 13 residues. V lost 0 bases and J lost 8, with 10 bases in between. The CDR3 loop is CAWSVDLGEKLFF. The CDR3 nucleotides read TGTGCCTGGAGTGTAGACCTGGGGGAAAAACTGTTTTTT.